This TCR beta chain comes out of a study of blood T cell repertoires in COVID-19. In the study overall: Nucleic acid was either cDNA or gDNA, and it came from T cells, B-cell-depleted T cells, or PBMCs.

Germline CDR1 and CDR2: LNHNV and YYDKDF (reference sequence). This CDR3 is 17 amino acids long. Trimming took 5 bases from V and 6 from J; bases not matched to a gene: 16. Clones were read by immunoSEQ multiplex PCR, and TCRdb kept only the in-frame ones, dropping some. The sample lists 200,000 or so clones, around 80% occurring once. The origin of this receptor is a man aged 35 to 55 who had recovered from COVID-19. The V call is TRBV15, the J call TRBJ1-5; 7 bases agree with TRBD1. Sequenced material: peripheral blood. The CDR3 here is CATSHEIVGAGGQPQHF. CDR3 coding DNA: TGTGCCACCAGCCATGAGATTGTAGGTGCAGGGGGTCAGCCCCAGCATTTT.